This T cell receptor (beta chain) was documented in a study of cytomegalovirus exposure and HLA in healthy donors. In the PCR, 60 Vbeta and 13 Jbeta primers were used. TCRdb keeps only in-frame clones here, not all; method: immunoSEQ multiplex PCR. The sample lists around 140,000 clones, 75% to 85% seen once, with approximately 2.5% in the top ten. To note about this clone: Its matching antigen is unknown.

Study results and caveats: It emerged from a later analysis that several of the most significant clusters appeared to be linked to common viral pathogens. A prior analysis recorded that most TCR beta V segments were productive about 87% or about 30% of the time.

Material: PBMCs. This clonotype originated in a man in his fifties in good health and CMV-seronegative.

The DNA for the CDR3 is TGTGCCAGCAGAAGACATGAAGGGGATATTGGCTACACCTTC. Its protein is CASRRHEGDIGYTF. V usage is TRBV11-2 and J usage is TRBJ1-2; perhaps TRBD1 as D (5 bases). Germline lookup yields CDR1 SGHAT and CDR2 FQNNGV. V lost 6 bases and J 7 bases, leaving 18 bases between the germline ends. This CDR3 has 14 amino acids.